This T cell receptor beta chain was sequenced for a study of shared clonotypes between healthy human individuals. The naive CD8 subset, CD45RO-negative cells positively selected for CCR7, excluded terminally differentiated effector memory CD45RA+ cells. On this clone: The antigen is not known.

Sequencing was performed with immunoSEQ multiplex PCR; in TCRdb, only in-frame clones are kept and a portion is missing. This sample has about 580,000 clones, with roughly 98% found just once. Study outcomes and limitations: Generation of non-shared clonotypes was less probable than generation of clonotypes shared by all four donors. Larger richness was generally estimated for naive than memory subsets.

The CDR3 is 16 amino acids. CDR1 is LGHNA and CDR2 is YSLEER in the germline V gene. The junction had 8 bases not matched to a gene; V was cut back by 0 bases and J by 3 bases. The chain links TRBV4-3 to TRBJ2-7, with 7 bases matching TRBD1. The sample consisted of naive CD8+ T cells sorted from blood. The origin of this receptor is a man under 40 in good health. The CDR3 spells CASSQDLRGTVYEQYF. The CDR3, as DNA: TGCGCCAGCAGCCAAGATCTTAGGGGGACAGTCTACGAGCAGTACTTC.